This entry features one T cell receptor (beta chain) sequence. This entry is derived from a study of blood T cell repertoires in COVID-19. This CDR3 contains 17 residues. Libraries were prepared by immunoSEQ multiplex PCR; TCRdb keeps only in-frame clonotypes and omits some of them. In the table there are some 400,000 clones, roughly nine tenths of which are singletons. This sequence was found in a man aged 25 to 40 who had recovered from COVID-19. The V gene is TRBV1, the J gene TRBJ2-5; the D call of TRBD2 is as the table states it, not checked on the DNA. TRBV1 is assigned pseudogene status. Sequenced input: PBMCs or T cells enriched from blood (not recorded which). CDR3: CTSSQGLAGPFQETQYF. CDR3 DNA: TGCACCAGCAGCCAAGGACTAGCGGGACCCTTTCAAGAGACCCAGTACTTC.